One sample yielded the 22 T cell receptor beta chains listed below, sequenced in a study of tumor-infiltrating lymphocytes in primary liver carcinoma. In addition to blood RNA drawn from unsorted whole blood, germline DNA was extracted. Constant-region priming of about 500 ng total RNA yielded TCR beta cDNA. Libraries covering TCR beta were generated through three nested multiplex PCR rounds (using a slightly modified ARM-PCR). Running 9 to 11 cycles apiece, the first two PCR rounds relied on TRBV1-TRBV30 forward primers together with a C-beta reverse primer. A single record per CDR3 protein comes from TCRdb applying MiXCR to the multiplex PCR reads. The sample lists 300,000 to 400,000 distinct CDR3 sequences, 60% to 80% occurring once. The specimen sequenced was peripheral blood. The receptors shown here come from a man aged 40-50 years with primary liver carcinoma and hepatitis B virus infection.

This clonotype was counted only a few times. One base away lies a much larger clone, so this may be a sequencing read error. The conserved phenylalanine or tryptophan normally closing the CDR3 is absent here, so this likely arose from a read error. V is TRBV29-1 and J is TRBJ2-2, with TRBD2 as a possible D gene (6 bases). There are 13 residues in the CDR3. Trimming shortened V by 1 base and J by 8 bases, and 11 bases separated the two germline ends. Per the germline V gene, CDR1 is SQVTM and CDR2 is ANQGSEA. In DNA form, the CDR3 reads TGCAGCGTTGAAGTAGCGGTATCTGGGGAGCTGTTTCTT. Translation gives CSVEVAVSGELFL.

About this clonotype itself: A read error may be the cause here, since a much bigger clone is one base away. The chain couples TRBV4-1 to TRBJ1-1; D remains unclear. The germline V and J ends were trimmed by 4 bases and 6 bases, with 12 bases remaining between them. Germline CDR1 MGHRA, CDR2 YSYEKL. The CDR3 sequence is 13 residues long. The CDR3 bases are TGCGCCAGCAGCCCCCCAGGTGATGCTGAAGCTTTCTTT. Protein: CASSPPGDAEAFF.

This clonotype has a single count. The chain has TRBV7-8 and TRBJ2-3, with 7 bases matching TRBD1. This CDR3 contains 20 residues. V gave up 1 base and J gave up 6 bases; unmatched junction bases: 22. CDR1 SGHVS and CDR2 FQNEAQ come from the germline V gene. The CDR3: CASSLVVFRGDRAGEDTQYF. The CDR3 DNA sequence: TGTGCCAGCAGCTTAGTGGTGTTTCGGGGTGACAGGGCAGGAGAGGATACGCAGTATTTT. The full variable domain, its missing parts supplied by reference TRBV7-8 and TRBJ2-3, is GAGVSQSPRYKVAKRGQDVALRCDPISGHVSLFWYQQALGQGPEFLTYFQNEAQLDKSGLPSDRFFAERPEGSVSTLKIQRTQQEDSAVYLCASSLVVFRGDRAGEDTQYFGPGTRLTVL.

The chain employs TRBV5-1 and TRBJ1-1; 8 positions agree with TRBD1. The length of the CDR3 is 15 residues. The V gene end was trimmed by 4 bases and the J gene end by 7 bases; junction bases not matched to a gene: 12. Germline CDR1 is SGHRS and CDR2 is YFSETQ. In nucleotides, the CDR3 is TGCGCCAGCAGCAAAAGGACAGGGAGGGAGGGTGAAGCTTTCTTT. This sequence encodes CASSKRTGREGEAFF.

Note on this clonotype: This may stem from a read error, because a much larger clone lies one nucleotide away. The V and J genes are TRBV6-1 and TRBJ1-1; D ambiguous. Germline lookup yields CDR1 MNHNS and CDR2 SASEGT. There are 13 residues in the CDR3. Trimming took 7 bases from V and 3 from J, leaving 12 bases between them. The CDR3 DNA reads TGTGCCAGCAATAGGGTGGCGGACACTGAAGCTTTCTTT. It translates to CASNRVADTEAFF.

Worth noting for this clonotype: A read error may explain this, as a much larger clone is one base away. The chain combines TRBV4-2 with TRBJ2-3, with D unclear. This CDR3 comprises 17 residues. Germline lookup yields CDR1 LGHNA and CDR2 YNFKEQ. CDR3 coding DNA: TGTGCCAGCAGGCAAGATATCCGCCGAACACGACGGGCCACGCAGTATTTT. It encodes CASRQDIRRTRRATQYF.

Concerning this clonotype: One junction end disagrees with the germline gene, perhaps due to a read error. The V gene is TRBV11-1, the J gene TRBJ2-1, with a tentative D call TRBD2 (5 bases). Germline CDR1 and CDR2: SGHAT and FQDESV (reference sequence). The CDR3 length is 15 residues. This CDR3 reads CASSDSSSSYNAQFF. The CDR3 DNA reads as TGTGCCAGTAGCGACTCTAGCTCTTCCTACAATGCGCAGTTCTTC.

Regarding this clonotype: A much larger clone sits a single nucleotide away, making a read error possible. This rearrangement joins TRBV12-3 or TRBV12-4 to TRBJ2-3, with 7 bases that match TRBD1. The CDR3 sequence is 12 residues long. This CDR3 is CASSFTGDMQYF. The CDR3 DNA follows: TGTGCCAGCAGTTTCACAGGGGATATGCAGTATTTT.

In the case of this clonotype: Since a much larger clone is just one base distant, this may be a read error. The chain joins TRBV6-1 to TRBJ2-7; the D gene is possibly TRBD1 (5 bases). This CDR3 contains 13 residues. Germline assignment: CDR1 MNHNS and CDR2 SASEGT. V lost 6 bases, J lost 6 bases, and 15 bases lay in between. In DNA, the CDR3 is TGTGCCAGCAGATGGGGCTCTTCGGGCGAGCAGTACTTC. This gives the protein CASRWGSSGEQYF.

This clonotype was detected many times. The CDR3 here is CASSQGQGRINQPQHF. The DNA for the CDR3 is TGTGCCAGCAGCCAAGGACAGGGGAGGATCAATCAGCCCCAGCATTTT. The J gene is TRBJ1-5, the V gene TRBV6-2 or TRBV6-3, with TRBD1 identical over 9 bases. Trimming cost V 6 bases and J 3 bases; bases outside gene matches: 9. The CDR3 loop spans 16 amino acids. The germline CDR1 and CDR2 sequences are MNHEY and SVGEGT.

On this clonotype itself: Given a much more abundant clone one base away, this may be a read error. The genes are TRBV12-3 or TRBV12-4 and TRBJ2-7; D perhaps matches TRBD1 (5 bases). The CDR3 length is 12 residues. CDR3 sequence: CASRTLQDERYF. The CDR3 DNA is TGTGCCAGCAGGACTCTACAGGACGAGCGGTACTTC.

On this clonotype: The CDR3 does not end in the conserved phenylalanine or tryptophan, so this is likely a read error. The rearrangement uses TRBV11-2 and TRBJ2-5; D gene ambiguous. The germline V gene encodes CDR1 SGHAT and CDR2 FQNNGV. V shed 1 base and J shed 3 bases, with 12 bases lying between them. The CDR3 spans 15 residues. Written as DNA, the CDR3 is TGTGCCAGCAGCTTAGTAGGGCCTGCCGAAGAGACCCAGTACTAC. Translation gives CASSLVGPAEETQYY.

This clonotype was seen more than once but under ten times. The CDR3 bases are TGTGCCACCCGTCGAGTAGCGGGAGGGCCGGCCGGGGAGCTGTTTTTT. It yields the protein CATRRVAGGPAGELFF. The gene calls are TRBV14 and TRBJ2-2; 11 nucleotides agree with TRBD2. This CDR3 spans 16 amino acids. J was trimmed by 6 bases and V by 10 bases; bases with no gene match: 13. The germline gives CDR1 SGHDN, CDR2 FVKESK.

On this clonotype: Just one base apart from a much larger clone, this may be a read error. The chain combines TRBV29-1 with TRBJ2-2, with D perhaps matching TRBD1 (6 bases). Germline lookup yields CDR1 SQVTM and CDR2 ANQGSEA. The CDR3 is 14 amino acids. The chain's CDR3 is CCVEMGARTGELFF. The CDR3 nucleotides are TGCTGCGTTGAAATGGGGGCGCGTACCGGGGAGCTGTTTTTT.

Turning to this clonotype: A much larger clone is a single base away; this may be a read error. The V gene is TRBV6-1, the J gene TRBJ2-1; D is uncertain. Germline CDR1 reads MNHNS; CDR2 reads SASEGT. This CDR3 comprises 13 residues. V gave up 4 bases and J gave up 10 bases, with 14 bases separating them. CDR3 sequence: CASSARPEPEQFF. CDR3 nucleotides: TGTGCCAGCAGTGCCCGACCCGAACCAGAGCAGTTCTTC.

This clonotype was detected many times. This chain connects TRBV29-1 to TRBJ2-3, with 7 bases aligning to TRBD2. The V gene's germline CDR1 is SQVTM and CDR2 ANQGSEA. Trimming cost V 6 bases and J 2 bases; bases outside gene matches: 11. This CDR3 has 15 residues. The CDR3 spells CSVRTLGGATDTQYF. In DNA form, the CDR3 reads TGCAGCGTCCGAACCCTGGGAGGGGCCACAGATACGCAGTATTTT.

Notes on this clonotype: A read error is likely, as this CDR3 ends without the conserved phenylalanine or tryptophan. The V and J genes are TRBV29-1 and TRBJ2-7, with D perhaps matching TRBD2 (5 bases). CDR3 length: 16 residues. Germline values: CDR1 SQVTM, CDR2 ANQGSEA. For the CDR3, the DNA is TGCAGTGCCCTGGGAGATGCCCCCACGGGCTCCTACGAGCAGTACATC. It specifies CSALGDAPTGSYEQYI.

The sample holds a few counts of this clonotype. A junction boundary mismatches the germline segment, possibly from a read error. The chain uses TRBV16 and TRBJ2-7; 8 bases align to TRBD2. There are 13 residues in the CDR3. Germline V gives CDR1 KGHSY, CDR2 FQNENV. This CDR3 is CASSQSGTGGLNF. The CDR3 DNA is TGTGCCAGCAGCCAATCTGGTACGGGAGGGCTGAACTTC. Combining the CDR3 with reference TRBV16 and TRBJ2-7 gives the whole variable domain GEEVAQTPKHLVRGEGQKAKLYCAPIKGHSYVFWYQQVLKNEFKFLISFQNENVFDETGMPKERFSAKCLPNSPCSLEIQATKLEDSAVYFCASSQSGTGGLNFGPGTRLTVT.

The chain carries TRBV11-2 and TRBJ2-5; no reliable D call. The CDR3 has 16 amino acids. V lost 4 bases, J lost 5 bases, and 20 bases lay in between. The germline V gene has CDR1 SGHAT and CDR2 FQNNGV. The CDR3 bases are TGTGCCAGCAGCTCTGCGGTACGGGCACTTTTGGAGACCCAGTACTTC. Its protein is CASSSAVRALLETQYF. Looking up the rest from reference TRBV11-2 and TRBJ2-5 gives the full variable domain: EAGVAQSPRYKIIEKRQSVAFWCNPISGHATLYWYQQILGQGPKLLIQFQNNGVVDDSQLPKDRFSAERLKGVDSTLKIQPAKLEDSAVYLCASSSAVRALLETQYFGPGTRLLVL.

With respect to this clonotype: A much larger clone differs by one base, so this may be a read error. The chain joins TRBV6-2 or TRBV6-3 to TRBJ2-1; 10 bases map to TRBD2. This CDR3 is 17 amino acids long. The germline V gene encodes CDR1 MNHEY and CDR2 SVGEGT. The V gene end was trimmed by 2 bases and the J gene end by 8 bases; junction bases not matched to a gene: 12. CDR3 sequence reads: CASSYLGLAGVEYEQFF. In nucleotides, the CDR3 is TGTGCCAGCAGTTACCTCGGGCTAGCGGGAGTAGAGTATGAGCAGTTCTTC.

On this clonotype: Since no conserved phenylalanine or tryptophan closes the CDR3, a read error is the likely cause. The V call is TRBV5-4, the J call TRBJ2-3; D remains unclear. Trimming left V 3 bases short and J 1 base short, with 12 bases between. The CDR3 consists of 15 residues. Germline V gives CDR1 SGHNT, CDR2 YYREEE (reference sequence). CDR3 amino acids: CASSSASVRTDTQYS. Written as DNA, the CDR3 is TGTGCCAGCAGCTCCGCCTCGGTGCGCACAGATACGCAGTATTCT.

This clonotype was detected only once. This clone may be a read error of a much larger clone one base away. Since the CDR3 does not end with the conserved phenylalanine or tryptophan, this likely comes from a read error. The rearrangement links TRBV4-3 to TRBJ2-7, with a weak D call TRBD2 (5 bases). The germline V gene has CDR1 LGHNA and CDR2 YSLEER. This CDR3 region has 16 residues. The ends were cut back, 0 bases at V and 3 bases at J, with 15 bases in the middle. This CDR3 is CASSQDLLEGYYEQYY. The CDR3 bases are TGCGCCAGCAGCCAAGATCTACTAGAAGGCTACTACGAGCAGTACTAC.